The next 28 T cell receptor beta chains were all read from a single sample in a study of cytomegalovirus exposure and HLA in healthy donors. Primers for the PCR totalled 60 Vbeta and 13 Jbeta. Sequencing was performed with immunoSEQ multiplex PCR; in TCRdb, only in-frame clones are kept and a portion is missing. The sample holds 25,000 to 30,000 clones, about 66% seen once. Sequencing was done on a sample of PBMCs. The receptors come from a male donor in good health and CMV-seropositive.

V is TRBV2 and J is TRBJ2-7; D is perhaps TRBD1 (6 bases). The CDR3 has 17 residues. Trimming removed 2 bases from V and 3 bases from J, with 20 bases in between. CDR1 and CDR2 (germline): SNHLY, FYNNEI. For the CDR3, the DNA is TGTGCCAGCAGTGAATCACTGACGGGACAAGGCATCTACGAGCAGTACTTC. Its translation: CASSESLTGQGIYEQYF.

This clone has just a few counts. This chain uses TRBV15 with TRBJ2-5; 9 nucleotides agree with TRBD1. V shed 3 bases and J 4 bases; nucleotides not matched to a gene: 12. CDR1 is LNHNV and CDR2 is YYDKDF in the germline V gene (reference sequence). The CDR3 totals 17 residues. CDR3 bases: TGTGCCACCAGCAGTCCTACAGGGGGCGCGATGAGAGAGACCCAGTACTTC. Its translation: CATSSPTGGAMRETQYF.

The genes are TRBV7-2 and TRBJ2-7; no reliable D call. V shed 0 bases and J shed 4 bases, with 4 bases lying between them. The CDR3 length is 12 residues. Germline CDR1 is SGHTA and CDR2 is FQGNSA. The CDR3 region is CASSLAEYEQYF. DNA of the CDR3: TGTGCCAGCAGCTTAGCCGAGTACGAGCAGTACTTC.

The V call is TRBV2, the J call TRBJ2-6; D is ambiguous. V was cut by 4 bases and J by 2 bases, with 6 bases left in between. In germline, CDR1 is SNHLY, CDR2 FYNNEI. CDR3 size: 14 residues. Here the CDR3 DNA reads TGTGCCAGCAGTGCACGGGCTGGGGCCAACGTCCTGACTTTC. This translates into CASSARAGANVLTF.

V usage is TRBV19 and J usage is TRBJ1-1; weak D call: TRBD1 (5 bases). The CDR3 spans 14 residues. Germline CDR1 is LNHDA and CDR2 is SQIVND (reference sequence). Trimming took off 10 bases at V and 4 bases at J, with 19 bases between the two ends. For the CDR3, the DNA is TGTGCCATGAAGAAGGGGATGGAAGCCACTGAAGCTTTCTTT. It encodes CAMKKGMEATEAFF.

This sequence joins TRBV10-1 and TRBJ1-1, with 11 bases identical to TRBD1. V trimming: 7 bases; J trimming: 6 bases; junction bases outside the gene matches: 4. The germline gives CDR1 WNHNN, CDR2 SYGVQD (reference sequence). CDR3 size: 13 residues. The CDR3 sequence is CASTRDRGSEAFF. CDR3 nucleotides: TGCGCCAGCACTCGGGACAGGGGGTCTGAAGCTTTCTTT.

V gene TRBV28 combines with J gene TRBJ1-5, with TRBD1 matching over 9 bases. V was clipped by 2 bases and J by 0 bases; unmatched bases: 5. The germline gives CDR1 MDHEN, CDR2 SYDVKM. The CDR3 length is 17 residues. The CDR3 sequence: CASSLRQGGYSNQPQHF. The CDR3 region has the DNA TGTGCCAGCAGTTTAAGACAGGGGGGATATAGCAATCAGCCCCAGCATTTT.

V usage is TRBV27 and J usage is TRBJ2-1, with D possibly being TRBD2 (6 bases). The V end lost 10 bases, the J end lost 0 bases, and 13 bases lay between the germline ends. This CDR3 spans 14 amino acids. The germline V gene encodes CDR1 MNHEY and CDR2 SMNVEV (reference sequence). The CDR3 bases are TGTGCCACCCCCGGGGGTCTCTCCTACAATGAGCAGTTCTTC. Protein: CATPGGLSYNEQFF.

This clone has just a few counts. The chain couples TRBV27 to TRBJ1-2; perhaps TRBD1 as D (6 bases). The CDR3 has 13 amino acids. V lost 6 bases, J lost 6 bases, and 14 bases lay in between. The germline V gene has CDR1 MNHEY and CDR2 SMNVEV (reference sequence). CDR3 nucleotides: TGTGCCAGCAGGGCCCTGGGGGCCCATGGCTACACCTTC. This codes for CASRALGAHGYTF.

This clone showed up just a few times. One junction end does not reproduce the germline sequence, and a read error may be involved. The rearrangement links TRBV6-5 to TRBJ2-1; no firm D call. In germline, CDR1 is MNHEY, CDR2 SVGAGI. CDR3 length: 15 amino acids. The CDR3 nucleotides are TGTGCCAGCAGTTACGTACCGACTGGTTACAATGCGCAGTTCTTC. Its protein product is CASSYVPTGYNAQFF.

The chain uses TRBV11-3 and TRBJ2-3, with D possibly matching TRBD1 (6 bases). V lost 4 bases and J lost 2, with 13 bases in between. CDR1 and CDR2 from the germline V gene are SGHNT and YENEEA. This CDR3 is built from 15 residues. CDR3 sequence: CASSSETGNTDTQYF. The DNA for the CDR3 is TGTGCCAGCAGCTCTGAGACAGGCAACACAGATACGCAGTATTTT.

The chain carries TRBV2 and TRBJ2-2; D unclear. Germline V gene data show CDR1 as SNHLY and CDR2 as FYNNEI. The ends were cut back, 3 bases at V and 3 bases at J, with 14 bases in the middle. This CDR3 region has 16 residues. CDR3 amino acids: CASSDPQARHTGELFF. CDR3 nucleotide sequence: TGTGCCAGCAGTGATCCCCAGGCCCGCCACACCGGGGAGCTGTTTTTT.

The chain links TRBV7-8 to TRBJ1-2; 12 bases are a match to TRBD1. The CDR3 loop spans 15 amino acids. Trimming at V came to 5 bases and at J to 7 bases, leaving 8 bases not matched to a gene. In germline, CDR1 is SGHVS, CDR2 FQNEAQ. In DNA, the CDR3 is TGTGCCAGCAGCCACAGGGACAGGGGGCCGCGTGGCTACACCTTC. It specifies CASSHRDRGPRGYTF. Combining the CDR3 with reference TRBV7-8 and TRBJ1-2 gives the whole variable domain GAGVSQSPRYKVAKRGQDVALRCDPISGHVSLFWYQQALGQGPEFLTYFQNEAQLDKSGLPSDRFFAERPEGSVSTLKIQRTQQEDSAVYLCASSHRDRGPRGYTFGSGTRLTVV.

V gene TRBV28 combines with J gene TRBJ1-1; D gene uncertain. This CDR3 contains 14 residues. V lost 7 bases to trimming and J lost 1 base, with 13 bases between them. Germline V lookup: CDR1 MDHEN, CDR2 SYDVKM. CDR3 sequence reads: CASMETGWNTEAFF. The CDR3 coding sequence is TGTGCCAGCATGGAGACCGGCTGGAACACTGAAGCTTTCTTT.

The J gene is TRBJ1-1, the V gene TRBV27; 10 bases map to TRBD1. Trimming took 6 bases from V and 5 from J; bases not matched to a gene: 6. The CDR3 contains 14 residues. Germline V gene sequence: CDR1 MNHEY, CDR2 SMNVEV (reference sequence). The CDR3 DNA reads TGTGCCAGCAGGGGACAGGGGCAGAATACTGAAGCTTTCTTT. As protein: CASRGQGQNTEAFF.

V is TRBV30 and J is TRBJ1-1, with 7 bases lining up with TRBD1. J gave up 1 base and V 7 bases, and 3 bases lay outside the gene matches. The CDR3 contains 12 residues. The V gene's germline CDR1 is GTSNPN and CDR2 SVGIG (reference sequence). The CDR3 reads CALNRGNTEAFF. CDR3 bases: TGTGCCTTGAACAGGGGGAACACTGAAGCTTTCTTT.

The chain joins TRBV30 to TRBJ2-7; D is uncertain. CDR1 is GTSNPN and CDR2 is SVGIG in the germline V gene (reference sequence). This CDR3 spans 12 amino acids. The V end lost 0 bases, the J end lost 5 bases, and 8 bases lay between the germline ends. The CDR3 DNA is TGTGCCTGGAGTGTACGGGTGAACGAGCAGTACTTC. Translating it yields CAWSVRVNEQYF.

J is TRBJ2-6 and V is TRBV15, with 7 positions matching TRBD2. CDR3 length: 17 residues. V shed 8 bases, J shed 0 bases, and the junction held 10 bases outside the gene matches. CDR1 and CDR2 (germline): LNHNV, YYDKDF (reference sequence). Written as DNA, the CDR3 is TGTGCCACCTCCCGGAGGGGAGGGACCTCTGGGGCCAACGTCCTGACTTTC. It codes for CATSRRGGTSGANVLTF. The full variable domain, rest sourced from reference TRBV15 and TRBJ2-6, is DAMVIQNPRYQVTQFGKPVTLSCSQTLNHNVMYWYQQKSSQAPKLLFHYYDKDFNNEADTPDNFQSRRPNTSFCFLDIRSPGLGDTAMYLCATSRRGGTSGANVLTFGAGSRLTVL.

This clone turned up a few times. V gene TRBV6-1 combines with J gene TRBJ1-1, with unresolved D. The germline V gene has CDR1 MNHNS and CDR2 SASEGT. V shed 7 bases and J shed 1 base, with 13 bases lying between them. There are 14 residues in the CDR3. CDR3 amino acids: CASKILTPNTEAFF. DNA of the CDR3: TGTGCCAGCAAAATACTTACCCCGAACACTGAAGCTTTCTTT.

This clone is hyperexpanded (1% or more) within its sample. The sample contains more than one DNA sequence encoding this CDR3. This chain links TRBV19 with TRBJ1-2; possibly TRBD1 for D (5 bases). V was pared by 9 bases and J by 2 bases, with 13 bases between. CDR1 is LNHDA and CDR2 is SQIVND in the germline V gene (reference sequence). This CDR3 comprises 13 residues. The CDR3 loop is CASALGGNYGYTF. In nucleotides, the CDR3 is TGTGCCAGCGCCTTGGGGGGGAACTATGGCTACACCTTC. Using reference TRBV19 and TRBJ1-2 for the parts outside the CDR3, the full variable domain is DGGITQSPKYLFRKEGQNVTLSCEQNLNHDAMYWYRQDPGQGLRLIYYSQIVNDFQKGDIAEGYSVSREKKESFPLTVTSAQKNPTAFYLCASALGGNYGYTFGSGTRLTVV.

The V call is TRBV18, the J call TRBJ2-3, with D unresolved. Germline V lookup: CDR1 KGHSH, CDR2 LQKENI. The CDR3 extends over 20 amino acids. Trimming cost V 2 bases and J 0 bases, with 24 bases left between them. The CDR3 here is CASSPKNPRPAPASTDTQYF. The CDR3 DNA follows: TGTGCCAGCTCACCAAAGAACCCTAGACCCGCACCTGCTAGCACAGATACGCAGTATTTT. The full variable domain, in which reference TRBV18 and TRBJ2-3 provide the parts outside the CDR3, is NAGVMQNPRHLVRRRGQEARLRCSPMKGHSHVYWYRQLPEEGLKFMVYLQKENIIDESGMPKERFSAEFPKEGPSILRIQQVVRGDSAAYFCASSPKNPRPAPASTDTQYFGPGTRLTVL.

The gene calls are TRBV10-3 and TRBJ2-1, with 9 bases lining up with TRBD1. CDR3 size: 15 residues. Looked up from germline, CDR1 is ENHRY and CDR2 is SYGVKD. V lost 0 bases to trimming and J lost 5 bases; unmatched junction nucleotides: 2. The CDR3 protein is CAISESGTGHNEQFF. The DNA for the CDR3 is TGTGCCATCAGTGAGTCCGGGACAGGGCACAATGAGCAGTTCTTC.

The chain has TRBV15 and TRBJ1-5; the D is unclear. The germline CDR1 and CDR2 sequences are LNHNV and YYDKDF (reference sequence). CDR3 length equals 13 residues. V was pared by 0 bases and J by 4 bases, with 4 bases between. CDR3 protein: CATSRDRNQPQHF. The CDR3, as DNA: TGTGCCACCAGCAGAGACCGGAATCAGCCCCAGCATTTT.

V usage is TRBV5-1 and J usage is TRBJ2-7; 10 bases line up with TRBD2. The CDR3 runs 17 residues. Looked up from germline, CDR1 is SGHRS and CDR2 is YFSETQ. The J segment lost 5 bases and the V segment lost 1 base, leaving 12 bases of the junction unmatched. CDR3 region: CASSLQVAGGLMNEQYF. CDR3 coding DNA: TGCGCCAGCAGCTTGCAGGTAGCGGGAGGCTTAATGAACGAGCAGTACTTC.

J is TRBJ1-6 and V is TRBV6-4; D ambiguous. This CDR3 is built from 14 residues. With 2 bases removed from V and 9 bases from J, the gap between germline ends came to 11 bases. The germline CDR1 and CDR2 sequences are MRHNA and SNTAGT. In nucleotides, the CDR3 is TGTGCCAGCAGTGACGAGGGTGTGGGTTCACCCCTCCACTTT. Amino acid sequence: CASSDEGVGSPLHF.

This chain joins TRBV19 and TRBJ2-7, with TRBD1 identical over 7 bases. This CDR3 region has 16 residues. CDR1 and CDR2 (germline): LNHDA, SQIVND (reference sequence). The V gene end was trimmed by 4 bases and the J gene end by 3 bases; junction bases not matched to a gene: 12. CDR3 nucleotides: TGTGCCAGTAGTAAGGTCGGGACAGTCCGCTTCTACGAGCAGTACTTC. It encodes CASSKVGTVRFYEQYF.

This clone was counted a few times. The rearrangement uses TRBV7-2 and TRBJ2-7; possibly TRBD2 for D (5 bases). CDR1 is SGHTA and CDR2 is FQGNSA in the germline V gene. Trimming removed 1 base from V and 4 bases from J, with 11 bases in between. The CDR3 is 14 amino acids. The CDR3 spells CASSLGTAPYEQYF. The CDR3 bases are TGTGCCAGCAGCTTAGGGACTGCCCCTTACGAGCAGTACTTC.

This clone occurred many times. V gene TRBV9 combines with J gene TRBJ2-1, with 8 bases fitting TRBD2. The trim removed 4 bases at V and 2 bases at J, leaving 5 bases unmatched. This CDR3 has 15 amino acids. The V gene's germline CDR1 is SGDLS and CDR2 YYNGEE. CDR3 amino acids: CASSWDSGTYNEQFF. The CDR3 region has the DNA TGTGCCAGCAGCTGGGATAGCGGGACCTACAATGAGCAGTTCTTC.